The 17 T cell receptor beta chains listed next were all sequenced from one sample in a study of blood T cell repertoires in COVID-19. Sequencing used immunoSEQ multiplex PCR; TCRdb keeps in-frame clones, though not all of them. The sample contains 150,000 to 200,000 clones, 86% of which appear only once. Input material: peripheral blood. The receptor source for this set is a man younger than 35 with acute or convalescent COVID-19.

This chain joins TRBV2 and TRBJ1-1; D is undetermined. The V end was cut by 4 bases, the J end by 1 base, with 7 bases between. Germline CDR1 SNHLY, CDR2 FYNNEI. CDR3 length: 13 residues. The CDR3 bases are TGTGCCAGCAGTGTTGACACGAACACTGAAGCTTTCTTT. This translates into CASSVDTNTEAFF.

The chain recombines TRBV5-1 with TRBJ1-1; D perhaps matches TRBD1 (5 bases). The V end lost 0 bases, the J end lost 0 bases, and 18 bases lay between the germline ends. Germline lookup yields CDR1 SGHRS and CDR2 YFSETQ. CDR3 size: 18 residues. CDR3 residues: CASSLVPGKSLMNTEAFF. DNA for the CDR3: TGCGCCAGCAGCTTGGTGCCAGGGAAGTCTCTGATGAACACTGAAGCTTTCTTT.

This clone was found a few times. The chain employs TRBV9 and TRBJ1-4, with 7 bases fitting TRBD1. The CDR3 length is 14 residues. Per germline, CDR1 SGDLS and CDR2 YYNGEE. With V trimmed by 4 bases and J by 7 bases, 7 bases remained unmatched. In DNA form, the CDR3 reads TGTGCCAGCAGCCGGTCAGGGGGTTCTGAAAAACTGTTTTTT. Its translation is CASSRSGGSEKLFF.

This rearrangement joins TRBV19 to TRBJ1-2, with D possibly TRBD1 on 5 matching bases. The CDR3 contains 13 residues. V was clipped by 6 bases and J by 5 bases, with 13 bases between them. The germline V gene encodes CDR1 LNHDA and CDR2 SQIVND (reference sequence). This chain's CDR3 is CASRLLGGYGYTF. The CDR3 DNA sequence: TGTGCCAGTAGATTACTGGGGGGTTATGGCTACACCTTC. The complete variable domain, with remaining parts taken from reference TRBV19 and TRBJ1-2, reads DGGITQSPKYLFRKEGQNVTLSCEQNLNHDAMYWYRQDPGQGLRLIYYSQIVNDFQKGDIAEGYSVSREKKESFPLTVTSAQKNPTAFYLCASRLLGGYGYTFGSGTRLTVV.

The CDR3 spells CASSSDIYGYTF. In DNA form, the CDR3 reads TGTGCCAGCAGCTCCGACATCTATGGCTACACCTTC. The chain uses TRBV7-8 and TRBJ1-2; D is ambiguous. The V gene's germline CDR1 is SGHVS and CDR2 FQNEAQ. The CDR3 length is 12 residues. V lost 4 bases and J lost 4, with 7 bases in between. Drawing the rest from reference TRBV7-8 and TRBJ1-2, the complete variable domain is GAGVSQSPRYKVAKRGQDVALRCDPISGHVSLFWYQQALGQGPEFLTYFQNEAQLDKSGLPSDRFFAERPEGSVSTLKIQRTQQEDSAVYLCASSSDIYGYTFGSGTRLTVV.

V is TRBV5-5 and J is TRBJ1-2, with a weak D call TRBD1 (6 bases). With 4 bases removed from V and 5 bases from J, the gap between germline ends came to 9 bases. CDR1 is SGHKS and CDR2 is YYEKEE in the germline V gene (reference sequence). The length of the CDR3 is 12 residues. The CDR3 bases are TGTGCCAGCAGCAAGACAGGTTATGGCTACACCTTC. It yields the protein CASSKTGYGYTF.

The chain uses TRBV3-1 (or the pseudogene TRBV3-2) and TRBJ2-1; TRBD2 matches at 15 bases. The CDR3 runs to 15 residues. V shed 4 bases, J shed 7 bases, and the junction held 2 bases outside the gene matches. Germline assignment: CDR1 LGHDT and CDR2 YNNKEL (reference sequence). The DNA for the CDR3 is TGTGCCAGCAGCCGGACTAGCGGGGGGGGTAATGAGCAGTTCTTC. Protein: CASSRTSGGGNEQFF.

CDR3 bases: TGTGCCAGCTCACCGGTAGCGGGGGGGAAGTACGAGCAGTACGTC. As protein: CASSPVAGGKYEQYV. The rearrangement uses TRBV18 and TRBJ2-7; 11 bases fit TRBD2. Germline values: CDR1 KGHSH, CDR2 LQKENI. J was trimmed by 4 bases and V by 3 bases; bases with no gene match: 5. The CDR3 is made up of 15 amino acids.

The chain couples TRBV6-5 to TRBJ1-1; a possible D gene is TRBD1 (5 bases). The CDR3 contains 13 residues. V gave up 7 bases and J gave up 5 bases, with 14 bases separating them. CDR1 is MNHEY, CDR2 SVGAGI, per germline. CDR3 amino acids: CASILQGWTEAFF. CDR3 DNA: TGTGCCAGCATTCTCCAGGGTTGGACTGAAGCTTTCTTT.

V gene TRBV30 combines with J gene TRBJ2-2; 10 nucleotides line up with TRBD2. The CDR3 is made up of 14 amino acids. Unmatched junction bases numbered 0, after V lost 4 bases and J lost 1 base. Germline loops: CDR1 GTSNPN, CDR2 SVGIG (reference sequence). Here the CDR3 DNA reads TGTGCCTGGACTAGCGGGGGGAACACCGGGGAGCTGTTTTTT. It translates to CAWTSGGNTGELFF.

J is TRBJ2-7 and V is TRBV7-9; D is possibly TRBD1 (6 bases). Germline CDR1 SEHNR, CDR2 FQNEAQ (reference sequence). This CDR3 region has 15 residues. V lost 4 bases and J 6 bases, leaving 19 bases between the germline ends. In DNA, the CDR3 is TGTGCCAGCAGCTCACTACAGGGACGAATTCGCGAGCAGTACTTC. This encodes CASSSLQGRIREQYF.

The rearrangement links TRBV3-1 (or the pseudogene TRBV3-2) to TRBJ2-1; 8 bases line up with TRBD2. Trimming took 0 bases from V and 11 from J; bases not matched to a gene: 6. The germline gives CDR1 LGHDT, CDR2 YNNKEL (reference sequence). The CDR3 runs to 14 residues. CDR3 DNA: TGTGCCAGCAGCCAAGATCAACTAGCGGTACAGCAGTTCTTC. It codes for CASSQDQLAVQQFF.

This CDR3 reads CTSSRHSDSPEAFF. In nucleotides, the CDR3 is TGCACCAGCAGCCGACACTCGGACAGCCCGGAAGCTTTCTTT. The rearrangement links TRBV1 to TRBJ1-1; TRBD1 is the table's D call, not checked against the DNA. TRBV1 is recorded as a pseudogene. The CDR3 covers 14 residues.

The chain has TRBV15 and TRBJ1-2; 7 nucleotides match TRBD1. In germline, CDR1 is LNHNV, CDR2 YYDKDF (reference sequence). The CDR3 length is 15 residues. V lost 4 bases to trimming and J lost 4 bases; unmatched junction nucleotides: 9. CDR3 sequence reads: CATSTTGTVLYGYTF. CDR3 nucleotides: TGTGCCACCAGCACTACCGGGACAGTCCTCTATGGCTACACCTTC.

V and J are TRBV2 and TRBJ1-5, with 9 bases lining up with TRBD1. V dropped 6 bases and J dropped 6; count of bases not matched to a gene: 9. The CDR3 is 15 residues long. The V gene's germline CDR1 is SNHLY and CDR2 FYNNEI. CDR3 nucleotides: TGTGCCAGCAGGGGGGGACAGGGAGATTCTCAGCCCCAGCATTTT. Translation: CASRGGQGDSQPQHF.

The V and J genes are TRBV6-4 and TRBJ1-2; 9 bases are shared with TRBD1. The germline gives CDR1 MRHNA, CDR2 SNTAGT. The junction had 5 bases not matched to a gene; V was cut back by 4 bases and J by 2 bases. This CDR3 contains 15 residues. CDR3 nucleotide sequence: TGTGCCAGCAGTGGTTCGGGACAGGGCAACTATGGCTACACCTTC. Translation gives CASSGSGQGNYGYTF.

The chain recombines TRBV6-5 with TRBJ1-6, with no clear D. The CDR3 is made up of 14 amino acids. CDR1 and CDR2 (germline): MNHEY, SVGAGI. V was cut by 0 bases and J by 5 bases, with 5 bases left in between. CDR3 in amino acids: CASSYSGDNSPLHF. As DNA, the CDR3 is TGTGCCAGCAGTTACTCCGGGGATAATTCACCCCTCCACTTT.